This is a list of T cell receptor beta chains from one sample in a study of T-cell memory formation after mild COVID-19. TCRdb itself ran the 5' RACE reads through MiXCR, one entry per CDR3 protein. The table shows approximately 290,000 distinct CDR3 sequences, with approximately 7.6% occurring only once. The material sequenced was PBMCs or a T cell subset sorted from them (not recorded which). These receptor sequences come from a man aged 18 to 29 who had mild COVID-19 (a few samples of this study predate the infection). Cell type and time point are not known. CDR3s include the opening cysteine and the closing phenylalanine or tryptophan. D genes are given only for firm matches. Rows give clone size only sometimes, using once, few, many, or a class for an expanded clone.

j_gene	d_gene	abundance	v_gene	CDR3aa	CDR3nt
TRBJ2-7	TRBD1	-	TRBV30	CAWTRQGNVQYF	TGTGCCTGGACAAGACAGGGTAATGTGCAGTACTTC
TRBJ1-2	-	-	TRBV5-6	CASSESSYRYTF	TGTGCCAGCAGCGAAAGCTCCTATCGCTACACCTTC
TRBJ1-6	TRBD1	few	TRBV7-8	CASSFFRGADSPLHF	TGTGCCAGCAGCTTCTTCAGGGGGGCGGATTCACCCCTCCACTTT
TRBJ1-1	-	few	TRBV6-1	CASSDGYTEAFF	TGTGCCAGTAGTGATGGATACACTGAAGCTTTCTTT
TRBJ2-4	-	-	TRBV4-1	CASSHVLDSNIQYF	TGCGCCAGCAGCCACGTACTAGATTCCAACATTCAGTACTTC
TRBJ1-2	TRBD1	few	TRBV10-3	CAIRPTGQGYTF	TGTGCCATCAGACCGACAGGGCAGGGCTACACCTTC
TRBJ2-3	TRBD2	few	TRBV20-1	CSAQSPSGGVGDTQYF	TGCAGTGCCCAATCCCCTAGCGGGGGGGTAGGAGATACGCAGTATTTT
TRBJ1-2	-	-	TRBV12-3/TRBV12-4	CASNLGGYGYTF	TGTGCCAGCAACCTGGGAGGATATGGCTACACCTTC
TRBJ2-2	-	-	TRBV6-1	CASTQLGRFTGELFF	TGTGCCAGCACTCAATTAGGCAGGTTCACCGGGGAGCTGTTTTTT
TRBJ2-1	-	-	TRBV7-2	CASSRPFVRLYNEQFF	TGTGCCAGCAGCCGGCCGTTTGTCAGGCTCTACAATGAGCAGTTCTTC
TRBJ2-1	-	few	TRBV7-7	CASSLLQGGSYNEQFF	TGTGCCAGCAGCCTTCTCCAGGGAGGATCCTACAATGAGCAGTTCTTC
TRBJ2-3	-	many	TRBV4-3	CASSQGFEIEANTDTQYF	TGCGCCAGCAGCCAAGGCTTCGAGATCGAGGCCAACACAGATACGCAGTATTTT
TRBJ1-1	-	-	TRBV21-1	CASSKASPPEAFF	TGTGCCAGCAGCAAAGCATCGCCCCCTGAAGCTTTCTTT
TRBJ1-1	-	few	TRBV4-1	CASSQERGPNTEAFF	TGCGCCAGCAGCCAAGAAAGAGGGCCCAACACTGAAGCTTTCTTT
TRBJ2-1	-	many	TRBV29-1	CSARAYNEQFF	TGCAGCGCGCGTGCCTACAATGAGCAGTTCTTC
TRBJ2-7	-	few	TRBV3-1	CATLDPSSYEQYF	TGTGCCACCCTGGATCCTTCATCCTACGAGCAGTACTTC
TRBJ1-2	-	many	TRBV7-8	CASSFFTSYGYTF	TGTGCCAGCAGCTTTTTTACTTCGTATGGCTACACCTTC
TRBJ2-1	TRBD2	-	TRBV5-1	CASSPGLAGGRGNEQFF	TGCGCCAGCAGCCCGGGACTAGCGGGGGGGCGGGGCAATGAGCAGTTCTTC
TRBJ1-1	-	-	TRBV6-2/TRBV6-3	CASRRGEGTEAFF	TGTGCCAGCCGTCGAGGAGAAGGCACTGAAGCTTTCTTT
TRBJ2-7	TRBD1	many	TRBV9	CASSVTGTGSAEQYF	TGTGCCAGCAGCGTCACCGGGACAGGGAGTGCCGAGCAGTACTTC
TRBJ1-2	-	few	TRBV18	CASSPPVRQGYTF	TGTGCCAGCTCACCACCCGTCAGGCAGGGCTACACCTTC
TRBJ2-5	-	-	TRBV9	CASSETGSPQETQYF	TGTGCCAGCAGTGAGACCGGGAGCCCGCAGGAGACCCAGTACTTC
TRBJ2-3	TRBD2	-	TRBV27	CAKPHRTSGETDTQYF	TGTGCCAAGCCCCACCGTACTAGCGGGGAAACAGATACGCAGTATTTT
TRBJ1-1	-	few	TRBV5-1	CASSLGTRTVRAFF	TGCGCCAGCAGCTTGGGCACGAGGACAGTTCGGGCTTTCTTT